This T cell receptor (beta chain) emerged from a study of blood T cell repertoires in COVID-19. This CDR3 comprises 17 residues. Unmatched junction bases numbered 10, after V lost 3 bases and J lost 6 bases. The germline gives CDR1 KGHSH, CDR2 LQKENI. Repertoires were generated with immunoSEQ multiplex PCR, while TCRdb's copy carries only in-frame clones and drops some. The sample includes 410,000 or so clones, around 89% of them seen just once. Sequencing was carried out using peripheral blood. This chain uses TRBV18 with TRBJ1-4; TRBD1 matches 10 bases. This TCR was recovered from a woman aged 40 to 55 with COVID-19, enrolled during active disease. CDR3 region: CASSPQITGTGDEKLFF. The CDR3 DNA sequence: TGTGCCAGCTCACCTCAGATCACCGGGACAGGGGATGAAAAACTGTTTTTT.